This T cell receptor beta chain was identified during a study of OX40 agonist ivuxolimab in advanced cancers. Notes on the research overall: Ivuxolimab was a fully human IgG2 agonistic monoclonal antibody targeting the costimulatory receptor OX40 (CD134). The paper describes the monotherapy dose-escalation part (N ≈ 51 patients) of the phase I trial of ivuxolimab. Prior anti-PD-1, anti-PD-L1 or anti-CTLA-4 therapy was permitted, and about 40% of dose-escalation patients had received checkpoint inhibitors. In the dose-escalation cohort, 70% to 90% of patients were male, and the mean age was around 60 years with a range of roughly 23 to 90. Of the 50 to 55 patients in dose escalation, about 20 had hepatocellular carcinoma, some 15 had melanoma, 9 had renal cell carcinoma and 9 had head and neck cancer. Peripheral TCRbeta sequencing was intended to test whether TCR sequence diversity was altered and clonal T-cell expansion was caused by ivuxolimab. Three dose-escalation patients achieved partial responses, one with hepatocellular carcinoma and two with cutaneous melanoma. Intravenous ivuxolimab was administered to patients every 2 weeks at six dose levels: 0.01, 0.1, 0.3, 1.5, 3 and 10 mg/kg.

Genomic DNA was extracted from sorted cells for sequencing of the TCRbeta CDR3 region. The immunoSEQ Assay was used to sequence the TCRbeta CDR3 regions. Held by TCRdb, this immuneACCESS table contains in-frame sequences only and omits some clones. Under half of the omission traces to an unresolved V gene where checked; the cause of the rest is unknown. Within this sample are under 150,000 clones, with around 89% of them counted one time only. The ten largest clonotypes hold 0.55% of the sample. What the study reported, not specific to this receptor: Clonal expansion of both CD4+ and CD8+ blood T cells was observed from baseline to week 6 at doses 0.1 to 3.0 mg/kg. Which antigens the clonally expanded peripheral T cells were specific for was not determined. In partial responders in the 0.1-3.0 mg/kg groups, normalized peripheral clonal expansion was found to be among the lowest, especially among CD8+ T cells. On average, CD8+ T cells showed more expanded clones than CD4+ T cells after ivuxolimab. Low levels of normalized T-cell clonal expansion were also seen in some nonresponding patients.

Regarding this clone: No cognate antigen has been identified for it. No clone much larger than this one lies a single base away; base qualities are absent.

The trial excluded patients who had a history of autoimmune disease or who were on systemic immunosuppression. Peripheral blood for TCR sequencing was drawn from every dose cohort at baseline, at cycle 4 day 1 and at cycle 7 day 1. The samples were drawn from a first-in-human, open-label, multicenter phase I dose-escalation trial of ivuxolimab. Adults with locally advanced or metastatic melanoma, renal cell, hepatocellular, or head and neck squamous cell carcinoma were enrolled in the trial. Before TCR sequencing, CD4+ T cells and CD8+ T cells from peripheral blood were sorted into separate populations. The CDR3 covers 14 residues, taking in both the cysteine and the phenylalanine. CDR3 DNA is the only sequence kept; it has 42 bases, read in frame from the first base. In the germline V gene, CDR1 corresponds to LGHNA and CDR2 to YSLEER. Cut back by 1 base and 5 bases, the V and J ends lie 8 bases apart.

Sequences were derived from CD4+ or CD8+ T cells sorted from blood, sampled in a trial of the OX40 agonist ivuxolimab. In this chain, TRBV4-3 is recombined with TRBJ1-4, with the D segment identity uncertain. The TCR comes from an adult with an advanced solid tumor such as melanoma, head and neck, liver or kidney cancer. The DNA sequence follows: TGCGCCAGCAGCCAAGGACACGGGAATGAAAAACTGTTTTTT. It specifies CASSQGHGNEKLFF.